These 22 T cell receptor beta chains were sequenced from one sample in a study of blood T cell repertoires in COVID-19. TCRdb's table, derived via immunoSEQ multiplex PCR, lists solely in-frame clones and lacks some. The profile shows tens of thousands of clones, 75% to 90% of them singletons. Sequencing input: peripheral blood. Every receptor here comes from a human donor in a cohort sampled during active COVID-19.

By frequency in the sample, this clone is medium-sized. The rearrangement links TRBV9 to TRBJ2-1; possible D gene TRBD2, 6 bases. The CDR3 runs to 17 residues. The germline V gene encodes CDR1 SGDLS and CDR2 YYNGEE. Trimming shortened V by 0 bases and J by 6 bases, and 19 bases separated the two germline ends. The DNA of the CDR3 is TGTGCCAGCAGCGTAGAGGACTACCCCGTGGTACCCAATGAGCAGTTCTTC. The encoded protein is CASSVEDYPVVPNEQFF.

The rearrangement joins TRBV12-3 or TRBV12-4 to TRBJ1-6; D gene uncertain. The CDR3 runs 13 residues. Trimming removed 2 bases at V and 6 bases at J, with 5 bases between. CDR3 loop: CASSLIRNSPLHF. DNA of the CDR3: TGTGCCAGCAGTTTAATCCGTAATTCACCCCTCCACTTT.

This clone was seen just once. The chain uses TRBV5-1 and TRBJ2-7, with a tentative D call TRBD2 (5 bases). V lost 4 bases, J lost 0 bases, and 8 bases lay in between. The CDR3 is 13 amino acids. Looked up from germline, CDR1 is SGHRS and CDR2 is YFSETQ. CDR3 sequence (DNA): TGCGCCAGCAGCGAGGGATTCTCCTACGAGCAGTACTTC. It codes for CASSEGFSYEQYF.

The count of this clone is one. V is TRBV19 and J is TRBJ2-3; 9 bases are shared with TRBD1. Trimming took 3 bases from V and 4 from J; bases not matched to a gene: 8. The germline CDR1 and CDR2 sequences are LNHDA and SQIVND (reference sequence). The CDR3 runs to 16 residues. The CDR3 loop is CASSMGGQGWSDTQYF. In DNA form, the CDR3 reads TGTGCCAGTAGTATGGGGGGACAGGGATGGTCAGATACGCAGTATTTT.

The V gene is TRBV6-5, the J gene TRBJ1-1, with 8 bases matching TRBD1. V was clipped by 6 bases and J by 8 bases; unmatched bases: 11. There are 14 residues in the CDR3. Per the germline V gene, CDR1 is MNHEY and CDR2 is SVGAGI. In nucleotides, the CDR3 is TGTGCCAGCAGCGCTACAGGGGGGTTGGGCGAAGCTTTCTTT. It yields the protein CASSATGGLGEAFF.

In the case of this clone: Other DNA sequences within the sample encode an identical CDR3. This rearrangement joins TRBV6-1 to TRBJ1-2, with D perhaps TRBD1 (6 bases). The CDR3 length is 14 residues. Per the germline V gene, CDR1 is MNHNS and CDR2 is SASEGT. Trimming took off 0 bases at V and 8 bases at J, with 13 bases between the two ends. CDR3 DNA sequence: TGTGCCAGCAGTGAAGCGCGGGGGGGCCGGGGCTACACCTTC. This translates into CASSEARGGRGYTF.

The V and J genes are TRBV18 and TRBJ1-3; 9 nucleotides agree with TRBD1. Germline V gives CDR1 KGHSH, CDR2 LQKENI. With V trimmed by 5 bases and J by 4 bases, 6 bases remained unmatched. The CDR3 totals 15 residues. The CDR3 DNA is TGTGCCAGCTCATCGACAGGGGGAACGGGAAACACCATATATTTT. Translated: CASSSTGGTGNTIYF.

The chain joins TRBV14 to TRBJ1-1; no definite D call. The V gene's germline CDR1 is SGHDN and CDR2 FVKESK. The CDR3 has 16 amino acids. Trimming shortened V by 4 bases and J by 1 base, and 16 bases separated the two germline ends. The CDR3 is CASSPFGEAWNTEAFF. The CDR3 nucleotides read TGTGCCAGCAGCCCGTTCGGGGAGGCGTGGAACACTGAAGCTTTCTTT. The whole variable domain, filled in from reference TRBV14 and TRBJ1-1, reads EAGVTQFPSHSVIEKGQTVTLRCDPISGHDNLYWYRRVMGKEIKFLLHFVKESKQDESGMPNNRFLAERTGGTYSTLKVQPAELEDSGVYFCASSPFGEAWNTEAFFGQGTRLTVV.

The rearrangement joins TRBV11-2 to TRBJ1-6; the D is unclear. Trimming pared 1 base from V and 6 bases from J, leaving 13 bases between. The CDR3 has 16 residues. Germline V gives CDR1 SGHAT, CDR2 FQNNGV. The CDR3 region has the DNA TGTGCCAGCAGCTTAGGCCGGGGATGGAGTAATTCACCCCTCCACTTT. Protein sequence: CASSLGRGWSNSPLHF.

This clone was seen once. The chain combines TRBV25-1 with TRBJ1-1; D gene unclear. Per the germline V gene, CDR1 is MGHDK and CDR2 is SYGVNS. The CDR3 runs 12 residues. V was cut by 6 bases and J by 5 bases, with 10 bases left in between. CDR3 bases: TGTGCCAGCAGGAGGGTAGGAACTGAAGCTTTCTTT. The encoded protein is CASRRVGTEAFF.

This sequence joins TRBV5-1 and TRBJ2-7, with D uncertain. The CDR3 spans 13 residues. Germline V gene data show CDR1 as SGHRS and CDR2 as YFSETQ. Trimming shortened V by 1 base and J by 1 base, and 6 bases separated the two germline ends. In DNA, the CDR3 is TGCGCCAGCAGCTTGCCCGAGTCCTACGAGCAGTACTTC. It translates to CASSLPESYEQYF.

The chain couples TRBV30 to TRBJ2-7; maybe TRBD1 (6 bases). Looked up from germline, CDR1 is GTSNPN and CDR2 is SVGIG (reference sequence). CDR3 length: 13 amino acids. V lost 4 bases to trimming and J lost 0 bases, with 10 bases between them. CDR3 DNA sequence: TGTGCCTGGATAAGGGACAACTCCTACGAGCAGTACTTC. Translation: CAWIRDNSYEQYF.

This chain links TRBV7-2 with TRBJ1-2, with TRBD1 as a possible D gene (5 bases). Germline-derived CDR1 and CDR2 are SGHTA and FQGNSA. Trimming left V 5 bases short and J 2 bases short, with 12 bases between. The CDR3 runs 14 residues. The CDR3 DNA is TGTGCCAGCAGCCCGCCGGGACTCAACTATGGCTACACCTTC. Encoded protein: CASSPPGLNYGYTF.

The chain links TRBV15 to TRBJ1-5, with 7 nucleotides matching TRBD1. The CDR3 consists of 15 residues. The junction had 3 bases not matched to a gene; V was cut back by 3 bases and J by 1 base. Per the germline V gene, CDR1 is LNHNV and CDR2 is YYDKDF (reference sequence). This CDR3 reads CATSRGGQSNQPQHF. CDR3 nucleotides: TGTGCCACCAGCAGGGGGGGACAGAGCAATCAGCCCCAGCATTTT.

This clone was detected a few times. The chain links TRBV25-1 to TRBJ1-4; 7 positions match TRBD1. From germline, CDR1 is MGHDK and CDR2 SYGVNS. The CDR3 totals 14 residues. J was trimmed by 3 bases and V by 2 bases; bases with no gene match: 0. The CDR3 spells CASSEGTANEKLFF. The CDR3 DNA follows: TGTGCCAGCAGTGAAGGGACAGCTAATGAAAAACTGTTTTTT.

This rearrangement joins TRBV5-5 to TRBJ1-2; 12 nucleotides line up with TRBD1. The germline V gene encodes CDR1 SGHKS and CDR2 YYEKEE (reference sequence). V lost 4 bases to trimming and J lost 4 bases; unmatched junction nucleotides: 5. The CDR3 has 15 residues. CDR3: CASSQGQGAAYGYTF. The CDR3 DNA reads TGTGCCAGCAGCCAGGGACAGGGGGCAGCCTATGGCTACACCTTC.

This rearrangement joins TRBV29-1 to TRBJ1-2; 10 bases match TRBD1. CDR1 and CDR2 (germline): SQVTM, ANQGSEA. The CDR3 spans 16 residues. With 1 base clipped from V and 2 bases from J, the junction kept 7 bases outside the gene matches. The CDR3 reads CSVEVGQGTYNYGYTF. CDR3 DNA sequence: TGCAGCGTTGAAGTGGGACAGGGGACATACAACTATGGCTACACCTTC.

The chain has TRBV14 and TRBJ1-1, with D possibly being TRBD1 (5 bases). The germline CDR1 and CDR2 sequences are SGHDN and FVKESK. This CDR3 is 15 amino acids long. Trimming left V 4 bases short and J 6 bases short, with 18 bases between. The chain's CDR3 is CASSPGSTGYSEAFF. For the CDR3, the DNA is TGTGCCAGCAGCCCCGGAAGTACAGGATACTCTGAAGCTTTCTTT.

This clone appeared a few times. The chain recombines TRBV4-1 with TRBJ2-7; 8 bases are a match to TRBD1. The trim removed 4 bases at V and 5 bases at J, leaving 10 bases unmatched. Per germline, CDR1 MGHRA and CDR2 YSYEKL. The CDR3 totals 15 residues. The CDR3 loop reads CASSRRRTGPDEQYF. CDR3 nucleotides: TGCGCCAGCAGCCGACGGCGGACAGGGCCGGACGAGCAGTACTTC.

The CDR3 sequence: CASVWAVGYTF. CDR3 bases: TGTGCCAGCGTGTGGGCAGTAGGCTACACCTTC. This chain uses TRBV2 with TRBJ1-2; D is unclear. Per germline, CDR1 SNHLY and CDR2 FYNNEI. The length of the CDR3 is 11 residues. The V end lost 8 bases, the J end lost 8 bases, and 12 bases lay between the germline ends.

The rearrangement uses TRBV28 and TRBJ1-4, with 10 bases matching TRBD1. CDR1 and CDR2 from the germline V gene are MDHEN and SYDVKM. This CDR3 spans 15 amino acids. V lost 4 bases, J lost 10 bases, and 9 bases stayed unmatched. CDR3 protein: CASSSPGTGDGKLFF. The CDR3 region has the DNA TGTGCCAGCAGTTCCCCCGGGACAGGGGACGGAAAACTGTTTTTT.

The chain joins TRBV29-1 to TRBJ1-2; 7 bases are a match to TRBD1. After removal of 3 bases from V and 5 bases from J, the junction contained 12 bases not matched to a gene. This CDR3 comprises 15 residues. Per the germline V gene, CDR1 is SQVTM and CDR2 is ANQGSEA. The CDR3 region is CSVEVIETGLYGYTF. For the CDR3, the DNA is TGCAGCGTTGAGGTTATAGAGACAGGGCTATATGGCTACACCTTC.